This entry lists 5 T cell receptor beta chains sequenced from one sample in a study of long-term antiretroviral therapy in people with HIV (dated by TCRdb to 2022 to 2024). Sequencing of the TRB variable region was done with the immunoSEQ hsTCRB v3.0 assay at survey level resolution. TCRdb re-hosts the immuneACCESS table, in-frame sequences only. Its copies lack some clones; in the studies checked, an unresolved V gene accounts for under half of them, and the cause for the rest is not known. The sample table records roughly 23,000 clones; more than 65% of these occur just once. The ten largest clones capture about a fifth of the sample. Source: unsorted PBMCs, taken 0.1 years before starting antiretroviral therapy. Source of these receptors: a man aged 18 to 35 with HIV.

The chain joins TRBV18 to TRBJ1-6; D possibly corresponds to TRBD1 (5 bases). The CDR3 runs to 13 residues. Trimming took 3 bases from V and 7 from J, leaving 7 bases between them. Germline V gene lookup returns CDR1 KGHSH and CDR2 LQKENI. CDR3 residues: CASSPGDNSPLHF. The CDR3 coding sequence is TGTGCCAGCTCACCGGGGGACAATTCACCCCTCCACTTT.

This clone came up once. The genes are TRBV4-1 and TRBJ2-7; 7 bases are shared with TRBD1. The trim removed 3 bases at V and 2 bases at J, leaving 7 bases unmatched. The CDR3 spans 15 residues. Germline values: CDR1 MGHRA, CDR2 YSYEKL. The CDR3 DNA follows: TGCGCCAGCAGCCAGACAGGGTGGGGAACCTACGAGCAGTACTTC. This translates into CASSQTGWGTYEQYF.

The CDR3 loop reads CASSADRGRGAIPQETQYF. In DNA form, the CDR3 reads TGTGCCAGCAGCGCTGACAGGGGGCGTGGGGCGATACCCCAAGAGACCCAGTACTTC. The rearrangement uses TRBV21-1 and TRBJ2-5; the D segment call TRBD1 is taken from the table without a DNA check. TRBV21-1 is labeled a pseudogene. The CDR3 length is 19 residues.

V usage is TRBV5-1 and J usage is TRBJ1-1; TRBD1 is a possible D gene (6 bases). Trimming removed 0 bases at V and 8 bases at J, with 11 bases between. This CDR3 has 13 residues. CDR1 SGHRS and CDR2 YFSETQ come from the germline V gene. This CDR3 reads CASSLGGAGEAFF. The DNA for the CDR3 is TGCGCCAGCAGCTTGGGGGGGGCAGGGGAAGCTTTCTTT.

CDR3 bases: TGTGCCAGCAGTGTACAGGGCCCCAATCAGCCCCAGCATTTT. Its translation is CASSVQGPNQPQHF. This sequence joins TRBV2 and TRBJ1-5; TRBD1 is a possible D gene (6 bases). From germline, CDR1 is SNHLY and CDR2 FYNNEI. Trimming cost V 4 bases and J 3 bases, with 10 bases left between them. The CDR3 consists of 14 residues.